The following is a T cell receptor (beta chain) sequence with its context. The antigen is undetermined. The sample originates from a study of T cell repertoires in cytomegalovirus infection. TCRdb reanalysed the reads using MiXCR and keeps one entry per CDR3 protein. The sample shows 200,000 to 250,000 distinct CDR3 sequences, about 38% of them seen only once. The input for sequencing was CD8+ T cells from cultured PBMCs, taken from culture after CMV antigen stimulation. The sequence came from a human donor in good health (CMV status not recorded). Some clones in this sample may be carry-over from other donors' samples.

CDR3 DNA: TGCAGTGCTAGAGATCGCGGGGACAGACTCTACGAGCAGTACTTC. It encodes CSARDRGDRLYEQYF. The V gene is TRBV20-1, the J gene TRBJ2-7; D is perhaps TRBD1 (7 bases). The V end lost 0 bases, the J end lost 3 bases, and 15 bases lay between the germline ends. Looked up from germline, CDR1 is DFQATT and CDR2 is SNEGSKA (reference sequence). The CDR3 is 15 amino acids.